The 4 T cell receptor beta chains below come from one sample, sequenced in a study of vaccination effects on CD4 cells after COVID-19. Assay: immunoSEQ multiplex PCR; the TCRdb copy retains only in-frame clones and omits some. Among 70,000 to 85,000 clones listed, around 77% were seen once. Upon completion of about eleven days in culture, CD4+ T cells were isolated. Their cognate antigens are unknown. The sequencing used CD4+ T cells from PBMCs cultured without peptide, collected before COVID-19 vaccination. These TCRs come from a human donor who received a COVID-19 vaccine.

This clone was detected once. The V and J genes are TRBV30 and TRBJ1-4, with TRBD1 as a possible D gene (5 bases). Germline V gene lookup returns CDR1 GTSNPN and CDR2 SVGIG (reference sequence). The CDR3 covers 14 residues. V gave up 3 bases and J gave up 3 bases, with 11 bases separating them. The CDR3 bases are TGTGCCTGGAGCGTAACAGGTGCTAATGAAAAACTGTTTTTT. This sequence encodes CAWSVTGANEKLFF. Complete variable domain (other parts from reference TRBV30 and TRBJ1-4): SQTIHQWPATLVQPVGSPLSLECTVEGTSNPNLYWYRQAAGRGLQLLFYSVGIGQISSEVPQNLSASRPQDRQFILSSKKLLLSDSGFYLCAWSVTGANEKLFFGSGTQLSVL.

The chain has TRBV7-3 and TRBJ2-7, with a possible D match to TRBD2 (6 bases). The CDR3 runs 14 residues. The V end was cut by 2 bases, the J end by 3 bases, with 11 bases between. The V gene's germline CDR1 is SGHTA and CDR2 FQGTGA. The CDR3 sequence: CASSLGEDCYEQYV. CDR3 DNA: TGTGCCAGCAGCTTAGGGGAGGACTGCTACGAGCAGTACGTC.

The chain employs TRBV7-2 and TRBJ2-5; the match to TRBD2 covers 7 bases. The CDR3 contains 16 residues. The V gene's germline CDR1 is SGHTA and CDR2 FQGNSA. Losses at the gene ends were 4 bases for V and 5 bases for J; bases not matched to a gene: 13. CDR3 DNA: TGTGCCAGCAGCTACATCCCGGGCGGGAGTCGGGAGACCCAGTACTTC. Its translation is CASSYIPGGSRETQYF.

This chain uses TRBV3-1 (or the pseudogene TRBV3-2) with TRBJ2-7; D gene unclear. Per germline, CDR1 LGHDT and CDR2 YNNKEL (reference sequence). Between the trimmed V and J ends, which lost 1 base and 7 bases, there was a span of 17 bases. The CDR3 extends over 15 amino acids. CDR3 DNA sequence: TGTGCCAGCAGCCAAGGGGGTGACCTCGCCGGAGAGCAGTACGTC. Translated: CASSQGGDLAGEQYV.